The rows below give T cell receptor beta chains drawn from one sample of a study of PD-L1 blockade in urothelial cancer. The data were produced by immunoSEQ multiplex PCR, yet TCRdb's version contains in-frame clones alone and is incomplete. The data show 30,000 to 40,000 clones, roughly four fifths seen once. Here the sequenced sample was PBMCs, taken around atezolizumab (anti-PD-L1) treatment. The receptors here all came from a man between 60 and 70 years old with urothelial cancer. Each CDR3 is given with its conserved first and last residue. The order of the fields is D gene, V gene, clone size, J gene, CDR3 DNA, CDR3 protein. The D gene is left open where the match is weak. Only part of the rows carry a size: once, few, many, or a class if the clone is expanded.

D: TRBD2
V: TRBV5-1
size: .
J: TRBJ2-3
DNA: TGCGCCAGCAGCTTGTACCTGGGACTAGCGGGGGATCGGGAGACGCAGTATTTT
CDR3: CASSLYLGLAGDRETQYF

D: .
V: TRBV28
size: .
J: TRBJ1-1
DNA: TGTGCCACCGAGTCACTTTTGAACACTGAAGCTTTCTTT
CDR3: CATESLLNTEAFF

D: .
V: TRBV19
size: .
J: TRBJ2-3
DNA: TGTGCCAGTAGTGCTAGGAAAGGGGCTAGCACAGATACGCAGTATTTT
CDR3: CASSARKGASTDTQYF

D: TRBD1
V: TRBV4-1
size: .
J: TRBJ1-1
DNA: TGCGCCAGCAGCCGGGGACAGAACAGGGACACTGAAGCTTTCTTT
CDR3: CASSRGQNRDTEAFF

D: TRBD1
V: TRBV6-1
size: .
J: TRBJ2-1
DNA: TGTGCCAGCAGTGACAGGGGGTCCGGTGAGCAGTTCTTC
CDR3: CASSDRGSGEQFF

D: .
V: TRBV10-1
size: .
J: TRBJ2-2
DNA: TGCGCCAACCCAAATCTACAGGGAACCGGGGAGCTGTTTTTT
CDR3: CANPNLQGTGELFF

D: TRBD1
V: TRBV5-1
size: .
J: TRBJ1-2
DNA: TGCGCCAGCAGCCGGGACAGGGCCTATGGCTACACCTTC
CDR3: CASSRDRAYGYTF

D: .
V: TRBV13
size: .
J: TRBJ2-6
DNA: TGTGCCAGCAGGACTATGGGAGTACAAAGTCGGGCCAACGTCCTGACTTTC
CDR3: CASRTMGVQSRANVLTF

D: TRBD1
V: TRBV15
size: few
J: TRBJ1-1
DNA: TGTGCCACCAGCAGAGATAGGGCAGGGGGCTTGAACACTGAAGCTTTCTTT
CDR3: CATSRDRAGGLNTEAFF

D: TRBD2
V: TRBV9
size: .
J: TRBJ2-6
DNA: TGTGCCAGCAGCGTAGAGGCGTTGGGAGGGCCCGGGTCTGGGGCCAACGTCCTGACTTTC
CDR3: CASSVEALGGPGSGANVLTF

D: TRBD1
V: TRBV28
size: .
J: TRBJ2-3
DNA: TGTGCCAGCAGTTCTCCGGGACAGGGGGCTGGAGATACGCAGTATTTT
CDR3: CASSSPGQGAGDTQYF

D: .
V: TRBV6-6
size: .
J: TRBJ2-7
DNA: TGTGCCAGCAGTTCGACACCGGACAGCTCCTACGAGCAGTACTTC
CDR3: CASSSTPDSSYEQYF

D: .
V: TRBV27
size: .
J: TRBJ2-4
DNA: TGTGCCAGCAGTTTATCGGGGGGGGGCAGATCCAAAAACATTCAGTACTTC
CDR3: CASSLSGGGRSKNIQYF

D: .
V: TRBV30
size: .
J: TRBJ2-5
DNA: TGTGCCTGGAGCGCAAGGACTTCACTGGAGACCCAGTACTTC
CDR3: CAWSARTSLETQYF

D: .
V: TRBV6-1
size: .
J: TRBJ1-4
DNA: TGTGCCAGCAGCCGGGGAGGGGGAGAAAAACTGTTTTTT
CDR3: CASSRGGGEKLFF

D: TRBD1
V: TRBV5-1
size: .
J: TRBJ1-2
DNA: TGCGCCAGCAGCGGGGACAGGGAGCAATACTATGGCTACACCTTC
CDR3: CASSGDREQYYGYTF

D: TRBD1
V: TRBV4-1
size: .
J: TRBJ2-7
DNA: TGCGCCAGCAGCCGAGGGACAGAAGCAACCTACGAGCAGTACTTC
CDR3: CASSRGTEATYEQYF

D: TRBD1
V: TRBV9
size: .
J: TRBJ2-4
DNA: TGTGCCAGCAGCGTAGAAGGGGGCGCGAACATTCAGTACTTC
CDR3: CASSVEGGANIQYF

D: .
V: TRBV28
size: .
J: TRBJ2-2
DNA: TGTGCCAGCAGCATCTATGATGGGGAGCTGTTTTTT
CDR3: CASSIYDGELFF

D: .
V: TRBV7-2
size: .
J: TRBJ2-5
DNA: TGTGCCAGCAGGAGTCAGGAGGACCTGTACTTC
CDR3: CASRSQEDLYF

D: .
V: TRBV15
size: .
J: TRBJ2-4
DNA: TGTGCCACCAGCAGAGATGCCGGTACGGGAAACATTCAGTACTTC
CDR3: CATSRDAGTGNIQYF

D: .
V: TRBV6-5
size: .
J: TRBJ1-5
DNA: TGTGCCAGCAGCGGGGTGGGTCAGCCCCAGCATTTT
CDR3: CASSGVGQPQHF

D: .
V: TRBV30
size: .
J: TRBJ1-5
DNA: TGTGCCTGGAGTGTGGGAGGGTCGGGTCAGCCCCAGCATTTT
CDR3: CAWSVGGSGQPQHF

D: TRBD2
V: TRBV25-1
size: .
J: TRBJ2-7
DNA: TGTGCCAGCAGTAAAGGACTAGCCCTGTACTTC
CDR3: CASSKGLALYF

D: .
V: TRBV7-2
size: few
J: TRBJ2-7
DNA: TGTGCCAGCAGCTTAGGAGGGATCGGCAGGACCTACGAGCAGTACTTC
CDR3: CASSLGGIGRTYEQYF

D: TRBD2
V: TRBV30
size: few
J: TRBJ2-1
DNA: TGTGCCTGGAGTACCGGGACTAGCACTGAGCAGTTCTTC
CDR3: CAWSTGTSTEQFF

D: TRBD1
V: TRBV5-4
size: .
J: TRBJ2-3
DNA: TGTGCCAGCAGTCCAGGGCCAGGGGGCGTCGATACGCAGTATTTT
CDR3: CASSPGPGGVDTQYF

D: TRBD1
V: TRBV10-3
size: .
J: TRBJ2-5
DNA: TGTGCCATCAGGGGGACAGGGGAAGAGACCCAGTACTTC
CDR3: CAIRGTGEETQYF

D: .
V: TRBV5-1
size: .
J: TRBJ2-1
DNA: TGCGCCAGCGCCTACGAAGCCTCCTACAATGAGCAGTTCTTC
CDR3: CASAYEASYNEQFF

D: TRBD2
V: TRBV19
size: .
J: TRBJ2-2
DNA: TGTGCCAGTAGTATTTTCCCCCCTGGACTAGCGGGGGGCCGGCGTCAATCCGGGGAGCTGTTTTTT
CDR3: CASSIFPPGLAGGRRQSGELFF

D: .
V: TRBV7-2
size: .
J: TRBJ2-3
DNA: TGTGCCAGCAGCTCTCCGGGTAGGAAACAGCAGTATTTT
CDR3: CASSSPGRKQQYF

D: .
V: TRBV7-9
size: .
J: TRBJ2-1
DNA: TGTGCCAGCAGCCCATGGGGGGGCACCTACAATGAGCAGTTCTTC
CDR3: CASSPWGGTYNEQFF

D: .
V: TRBV19
size: once
J: TRBJ1-5
DNA: TGTGCCAGTACCCTGGGGGGGTTTCATCAGCCCCAGCATTTT
CDR3: CASTLGGFHQPQHF

D: TRBD2
V: TRBV5-1
size: .
J: TRBJ2-3
DNA: TGCGCCAGCAGCGGACTAGCGGGGGGCACAGATACGCAGTATTTT
CDR3: CASSGLAGGTDTQYF

D: .
V: TRBV5-1
size: .
J: TRBJ1-3
DNA: TGCGCCAGCGCCGAGGGCAGTTCAGGAAACACCATATATTTT
CDR3: CASAEGSSGNTIYF

D: TRBD2
V: TRBV2
size: .
J: TRBJ2-3
DNA: TGTGCCAGCGGCGGACTAGCGCGGACAGATACGCAGTATTTT
CDR3: CASGGLARTDTQYF

D: .
V: TRBV5-6
size: .
J: TRBJ2-2
DNA: TGTGCCAGCAACGCGATAAGATTGTCCGGGGAGCTGTTTTTT
CDR3: CASNAIRLSGELFF

D: .
V: TRBV4-1
size: .
J: TRBJ1-2
DNA: TGCGCCAGCAGCCGTAGCCCGGGACTGATTAACTATGGCTACACCTTC
CDR3: CASSRSPGLINYGYTF

D: .
V: TRBV7-2
size: .
J: TRBJ2-2
DNA: TGTGCCAGCAGCTTGTCTCCAGACCCAGGCCCCGGGGAGCTGTTTTTT
CDR3: CASSLSPDPGPGELFF

D: TRBD1
V: TRBV28
size: once
J: TRBJ2-7
DNA: TGTGCCAGCAGTTTCCCGACAGGGGTTCCCCACGAGCAGTACTTC
CDR3: CASSFPTGVPHEQYF

D: .
V: TRBV30
size: .
J: TRBJ2-1
DNA: TGTGCCTGGAGAGGAGCAGGAGCCGGGGTCAATGAGCAGTTCTTC
CDR3: CAWRGAGAGVNEQFF

D: .
V: TRBV5-1
size: .
J: TRBJ2-1
DNA: TGCGCCAGCAGCTTGGGGGGCACCTCCTACAATGAGCAGTTCTTC
CDR3: CASSLGGTSYNEQFF

D: TRBD2
V: TRBV4-2
size: .
J: TRBJ2-7
DNA: TGTGCCAGCAGCCAAGGGACTAGCGGGGCCTACGAGCAGTACTTC
CDR3: CASSQGTSGAYEQYF

D: .
V: TRBV4-1
size: .
J: TRBJ2-7
DNA: TGCGCCAGCAGCCAAGTAGGACAGAAAACCTACGAGCAGTACTTC
CDR3: CASSQVGQKTYEQYF

D: TRBD1
V: TRBV7-2
size: .
J: TRBJ2-7
DNA: TGTGCCAGCAGCTTGGCAGACAGGGGGGGGGACGAGCAGTACTTC
CDR3: CASSLADRGGDEQYF

D: .
V: TRBV7-9
size: .
J: TRBJ2-4
DNA: TGTGCCAGCAGCCCTTCGACCCAAAGCGCTACGATAGCCAAAAACATTCAGTACTTC
CDR3: CASSPSTQSATIAKNIQYF

D: .
V: TRBV5-1
size: once
J: TRBJ1-1
DNA: TGCGCCAGCAGCGTGACCATGACAGAGAACACTGAAGCTTTCTTT
CDR3: CASSVTMTENTEAFF

D: .
V: TRBV5-1
size: .
J: TRBJ2-3
DNA: TGCGCCAGCAGCTTGGATCCAGAAAACCCAGATACGCAGTATTTT
CDR3: CASSLDPENPDTQYF

D: TRBD1
V: TRBV6-6
size: .
J: TRBJ1-3
DNA: TGTGCCAGCAGTAAAGGGACAGGGACTGGAAACACCATATATTTT
CDR3: CASSKGTGTGNTIYF

D: .
V: TRBV19
size: .
J: TRBJ2-2
DNA: TGTGCCAGTAGATCGGGACAGAACACCGGGGAGCTGTTTTTT
CDR3: CASRSGQNTGELFF

D: TRBD1
V: TRBV5-1
size: few
J: TRBJ2-7
DNA: TGCGCCAGCAGCTATTTAGTTCCCGCGGACAGGGGGTCCTACGAGCAGTACTTC
CDR3: CASSYLVPADRGSYEQYF

D: TRBD1
V: TRBV19
size: .
J: TRBJ1-2
DNA: TGTGCCAGTAGTATAGGGCCAGGGGGCGTCTATGGCTACACCTTC
CDR3: CASSIGPGGVYGYTF

D: .
V: TRBV30
size: .
J: TRBJ1-2
DNA: TGTGCCGCCGTCGTTCCCCAATACTCGAGTGCCTATGGCTACACCTTC
CDR3: CAAVVPQYSSAYGYTF

D: TRBD1
V: TRBV7-9
size: .
J: TRBJ2-3
DNA: TGTGCCAGCAGCTCGACAGGGTTGGTTACGCAGTATTTT
CDR3: CASSSTGLVTQYF